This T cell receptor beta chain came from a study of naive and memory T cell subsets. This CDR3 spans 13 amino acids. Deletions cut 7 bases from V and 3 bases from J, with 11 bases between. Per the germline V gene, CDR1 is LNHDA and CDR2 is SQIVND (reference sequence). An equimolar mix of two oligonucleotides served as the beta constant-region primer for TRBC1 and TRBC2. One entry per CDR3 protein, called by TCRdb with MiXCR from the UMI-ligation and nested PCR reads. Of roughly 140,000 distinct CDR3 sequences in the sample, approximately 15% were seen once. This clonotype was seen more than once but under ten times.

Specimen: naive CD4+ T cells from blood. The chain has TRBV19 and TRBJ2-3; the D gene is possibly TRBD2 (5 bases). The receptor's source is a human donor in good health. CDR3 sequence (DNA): TGTGCCAGTACTGGAGCGGCAACAGATACGCAGTATTTT. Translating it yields CASTGAATDTQYF.